This passage covers 27 T cell receptor beta chains from one sample sequenced in a study of T cells in localized non-small cell lung cancer. TCRdb's table, derived via immunoSEQ multiplex PCR, lists solely in-frame clones and lacks some. The table has around 90,000 clones, around three quarters seen once; the top ten hold 15% to 20%. The sample here was PBMCs, taken before any cancer treatment. These receptors all stem from a man aged 35 to 69 with stage II squamous cell lung carcinoma.

The chain employs TRBV15 and TRBJ2-1; 7 positions agree with TRBD1. From germline, CDR1 is LNHNV and CDR2 YYDKDF (reference sequence). The V and J ends lost 3 bases and 4 bases, in that order; junction bases with no gene match: 9. This CDR3 region has 16 residues. This CDR3 is CATSSNRGPPYNEQFF. DNA for the CDR3: TGTGCCACCAGCAGTAACAGGGGCCCCCCTTACAATGAGCAGTTCTTC.

The rearrangement uses TRBV6-6 and TRBJ2-3; D possibly corresponds to TRBD2 (6 bases). V gave up 6 bases and J gave up 0 bases, with 13 bases separating them. In germline, CDR1 is MNHNY, CDR2 SVGAGI (reference sequence). The CDR3 length is 15 residues. The CDR3 DNA reads as TGTGCCAGCAGCCTGCGGGGCGATAGCACAGATACGCAGTATTTT. This sequence encodes CASSLRGDSTDTQYF.

The gene calls are TRBV28 and TRBJ2-1, with TRBD1 matching 8 bases. Germline CDR1 is MDHEN and CDR2 is SYDVKM. Trimming at V came to 5 bases and at J to 5 bases, leaving 11 bases not matched to a gene. The length of the CDR3 is 16 residues. This CDR3 is CASSPSGRGQDNEQFF. In DNA form, the CDR3 reads TGTGCCAGCAGTCCCAGTGGCAGGGGGCAGGACAATGAGCAGTTCTTC.

This clone came up a few times. The chain combines TRBV2 with TRBJ1-2; TRBD1 aligns across 12 bases. Trimming at V came to 7 bases and at J to 8 bases, leaving 11 bases not matched to a gene. In germline, CDR1 is SNHLY, CDR2 FYNNEI. The CDR3 sequence is 15 residues long. The CDR3 nucleotides read TGTGCCAGCACCGCCTTGGGACAGGGGGCCAAAGGCTACACCTTC. Protein product: CASTALGQGAKGYTF.

The table lists this clone with a count of one. The V and J genes are TRBV5-1 and TRBJ1-1, with no clear D. Germline V gene data show CDR1 as SGHRS and CDR2 as YFSETQ. The CDR3 totals 12 residues. The ends were cut back, 2 bases at V and 1 base at J, with 3 bases in the middle. The DNA of the CDR3 is TGCGCCAGCAGCTTAGCGAACACTGAAGCTTTCTTT. Residues: CASSLANTEAFF. The full variable domain, completed using reference TRBV5-1 and TRBJ1-1, is KAGVTQTPRYLIKTRGQQVTLSCSPISGHRSVSWYQQTPGQGLQFLFEYFSETQRNKGNFPGRFSGRQFSNSRSEMNVSTLELGDSALYLCASSLANTEAFFGQGTRLTVV.

CDR3 nucleotide sequence: TGTGCCAGCAGCCCAGACGACAACAATGAGCAGTTCTTC. Its protein is CASSPDDNNEQFF. J is TRBJ2-1 and V is TRBV7-9, with D unclear. The CDR3 runs to 13 residues. V lost 5 bases and J lost 5, with 10 bases in between. Germline-derived CDR1 and CDR2 are SEHNR and FQNEAQ (reference sequence).

This chain uses TRBV5-1 with TRBJ2-7; TRBD2 is a possible D gene (6 bases). The germline CDR1 and CDR2 sequences are SGHRS and YFSETQ. There are 13 residues in the CDR3. Trimming left V 7 bases short and J 3 bases short, with 14 bases between. The CDR3 region is CASSRLGHYEQYF. DNA for the CDR3: TGCGCCAGCTCCCGACTAGGCCACTACGAGCAGTACTTC.

The chain carries TRBV28 and TRBJ1-4, with 8 bases aligning to TRBD1. CDR3 length: 15 amino acids. Germline values: CDR1 MDHEN, CDR2 SYDVKM. V was pared by 2 bases and J by 4 bases, with 3 bases of the junction left unmatched. In DNA, the CDR3 is TGTGCCAGCAGTTTAGCAGGGGGCCTTAATGAAAAACTGTTTTTT. Translation: CASSLAGGLNEKLFF. Drawing the rest from reference TRBV28 and TRBJ1-4, the complete variable domain is DVKVTQSSRYLVKRTGEKVFLECVQDMDHENMFWYRQDPGLGLRLIYFSYDVKMKEKGDIPEGYSVSREKKERFSLILESASTNQTSMYLCASSLAGGLNEKLFFGSGTQLSVL.

This clone occurred a few times. The gene calls are TRBV10-3 and TRBJ2-7; D is ambiguous. V was pared by 2 bases and J by 0 bases, with 8 bases between. Looked up from germline, CDR1 is ENHRY and CDR2 is SYGVKD. This CDR3 is built from 14 residues. The CDR3 nucleotides are TGTGCCATCAGTGAGCCGCGCAGCTCCTACGAGCAGTACTTC. Its protein is CAISEPRSSYEQYF.

This chain uses TRBV18 with TRBJ2-7, with D possibly TRBD1 on 5 matching bases. V lost 3 bases and J lost 2, with 8 bases in between. The germline V gene encodes CDR1 KGHSH and CDR2 LQKENI. The CDR3 length is 13 residues. The CDR3 nucleotides are TGTGCCAGCTCACCGGACACAGCCTACGAGCAGTACTTC. It translates to CASSPDTAYEQYF.

This chain uses TRBV4-3 with TRBJ2-3; maybe TRBD2 (5 bases). Looked up from germline, CDR1 is LGHNA and CDR2 is YSLEER. CDR3 length: 12 residues. Trimming left V 0 bases short and J 8 bases short, with 6 bases between. CDR3 coding DNA: TGCGCCAGCAGCCAAGAAGGAGGTACGCAGTATTTT. It specifies CASSQEGGTQYF.

This clone occurred a few times. V gene TRBV2 combines with J gene TRBJ2-7, with unresolved D. The germline V gene encodes CDR1 SNHLY and CDR2 FYNNEI. V dropped 2 bases and J dropped 0 bases, with 14 bases sitting between them. This CDR3 comprises 16 residues. The CDR3 loop reads CASSERSGLSSYEQYF. The CDR3 DNA reads as TGTGCCAGCAGTGAACGCTCCGGCCTGAGCTCCTACGAGCAGTACTTC.

This clone was observed a few times. The chain recombines TRBV18 with TRBJ1-3, with D hard to call. Germline V gene data show CDR1 as KGHSH and CDR2 as LQKENI. The CDR3 has 14 amino acids. Trimming cost V 2 bases and J 5 bases, with 10 bases left between them. The CDR3 coding sequence is TGTGCCAGCTCACCAAATGGACGGAGAAACACCATATATTTT. Its translation: CASSPNGRRNTIYF.

The genes are TRBV18 and TRBJ2-5, with 9 bases matching TRBD1. The CDR3 length is 14 residues. Trimming removed 4 bases from V and 5 bases from J; junction bases left unmatched: 5. Germline assignment: CDR1 KGHSH and CDR2 LQKENI. CDR3 nucleotide sequence: TGTGCCAGCTCACTAGGACAGGGGTTGGAGACCCAGTACTTC. It is translated as CASSLGQGLETQYF.

The chain has TRBV7-9 and TRBJ2-1; no clear D gene. The V end was cut by 2 bases, the J end by 3 bases, with 14 bases between. Germline lookup yields CDR1 SEHNR and CDR2 FQNEAQ (reference sequence). The CDR3 extends over 16 amino acids. The CDR3 sequence: CASSLYQTTRYNEQFF. Written as DNA, the CDR3 is TGTGCCAGCAGCTTATATCAGACAACCCGCTACAATGAGCAGTTCTTC.

This clone was counted between two and nine times. The chain uses TRBV7-9 and TRBJ2-5; D unclear. Trimming removed 4 bases from V and 5 bases from J, with 5 bases in between. Per the germline V gene, CDR1 is SEHNR and CDR2 is FQNEAQ (reference sequence). The CDR3 totals 11 residues. The CDR3 DNA reads TGTGCCAGCAGCTCCCATGAGACCCAGTACTTC. Protein sequence: CASSSHETQYF.

This chain joins TRBV11-2 and TRBJ2-7, with 8 nucleotides matching TRBD2. CDR1 and CDR2 (germline): SGHAT, FQNNGV. This CDR3 spans 13 amino acids. V lost 5 bases and J lost 3; bases outside the gene matches: 3. The CDR3 spells CASSRTSLYEQYF. As DNA, the CDR3 is TGTGCCAGCAGCCGGACTAGCCTCTACGAGCAGTACTTC.

The CDR3 DNA reads as TGTGCCAGTAATTCCAGGGACTTCAGCAATCAGCCCCAGCATTTT. Protein product: CASNSRDFSNQPQHF. V and J are TRBV19 and TRBJ1-5; a weak D match, TRBD1 (5 bases). Germline assignment: CDR1 LNHDA and CDR2 SQIVND (reference sequence). The V and J ends lost 7 bases and 1 base respectively, with 14 bases between them. The CDR3 runs 15 residues.

There are a few counts of this clone. The V gene is TRBV5-1, the J gene TRBJ1-6; a possible D gene is TRBD1 (5 bases). Deletions cut 0 bases from V and 7 bases from J, with 14 bases between. The CDR3 spans 16 residues. Germline lookup yields CDR1 SGHRS and CDR2 YFSETQ. The chain's CDR3 is CASSLGVAGANSPLHF. Written as DNA, the CDR3 is TGCGCCAGCAGCTTGGGAGTGGCTGGGGCAAATTCACCCCTCCACTTT. The variable domain in full, completed from reference TRBV5-1 and TRBJ1-6, reads KAGVTQTPRYLIKTRGQQVTLSCSPISGHRSVSWYQQTPGQGLQFLFEYFSETQRNKGNFPGRFSGRQFSNSRSEMNVSTLELGDSALYLCASSLGVAGANSPLHFGNGTRLTVT.

Only one count was recorded for this clone. The chain is built from TRBV4-1 and TRBJ2-3, with a weak D call TRBD2 (6 bases). Germline V gives CDR1 MGHRA, CDR2 YSYEKL. Trimming pared 4 bases from V and 1 base from J, leaving 12 bases between. The CDR3 consists of 15 residues. In DNA form, the CDR3 reads TGCGCCAGCAGCCCGGGGACTTTCGGCACAGATACGCAGTATTTT. Translation: CASSPGTFGTDTQYF.

This chain connects TRBV18 to TRBJ1-1; TRBD1 aligns across 8 bases. J gave up 1 base and V 4 bases, and 2 bases lay outside the gene matches. CDR3 length: 14 amino acids. Looked up from germline, CDR1 is KGHSH and CDR2 is LQKENI. CDR3 in DNA: TGTGCCAGCTCACTTGGGACAGGGAACACTGAAGCTTTCTTT. Its protein is CASSLGTGNTEAFF.

The chain joins TRBV7-6 to TRBJ2-7; D not certain. In germline, CDR1 is SGHVS, CDR2 FNYEAQ. V lost 5 bases to trimming and J lost 3 bases, with 17 bases between them. This CDR3 region has 15 residues. The CDR3 DNA is TGTGCCAGCAGCCCTCACGGAAGGGCAGACTACGAGCAGTACTTC. Residues: CASSPHGRADYEQYF. Full variable domain (missing parts from reference TRBV7-6 and TRBJ2-7): GAGVSQSPRYKVTKRGQDVALRCDPISGHVSLYWYRQALGQGPEFLTYFNYEAQQDKSGLPNDRFSAERPEGSISTLTIQRTEQRDSAMYRCASSPHGRADYEQYFGPGTRLTVT.

J is TRBJ1-1 and V is TRBV9; TRBD1 agrees at 7 bases. Germline V gives CDR1 SGDLS, CDR2 YYNGEE. There are 16 residues in the CDR3. V shed 4 bases, J shed 1 base, and the junction held 10 bases outside the gene matches. CDR3 protein: CASSSPGGTENTEAFF. The DNA for the CDR3 is TGTGCCAGCAGCTCCCCCGGAGGGACAGAGAACACTGAAGCTTTCTTT.

The chain employs TRBV18 and TRBJ2-1; the D is unclear. Trimming pared 6 bases from V and 8 bases from J, leaving 14 bases between. CDR1 KGHSH and CDR2 LQKENI come from the germline V gene. The CDR3 has 13 amino acids. CDR3 region: CASSLHVWDEQFF. DNA of the CDR3: TGTGCCAGCTCCCTTCATGTTTGGGATGAGCAGTTCTTC.

The chain has TRBV7-2 and TRBJ1-4, with D uncertain. This CDR3 contains 15 residues. Germline V lookup: CDR1 SGHTA, CDR2 FQGNSA. V shed 1 base and J shed 2 bases, with 8 bases lying between them. In DNA form, the CDR3 reads TGTGCCAGCAGCTTAGTTGGGTATACTAATGAAAAACTGTTTTTT. Residues: CASSLVGYTNEKLFF.

The chain links TRBV5-1 to TRBJ2-2; TRBD2 matches at 8 bases. CDR3 length equals 16 residues. The V gene's germline CDR1 is SGHRS and CDR2 YFSETQ. J gave up 1 base and V 0 bases, and 2 bases lay outside the gene matches. CDR3 sequence reads: CASSLGTSLNTGELFF. The DNA of the CDR3 is TGCGCCAGCAGCTTGGGGACTAGCCTGAACACCGGGGAGCTGTTTTTT.

This clone was detected only once. The chain has TRBV7-3 and TRBJ2-1; D is undetermined. The CDR3 runs to 13 residues. Germline assignment: CDR1 SGHTA and CDR2 FQGTGA. V lost 2 bases and J 11 bases, leaving 13 bases between the germline ends. As DNA, the CDR3 is TGTGCCAGCAGCTTACTAGTCCCTCCCAAGCAGTTCTTC. Encoded protein: CASSLLVPPKQFF.